This TCR beta chain was identified in a study of neurological immune-mediated disorders. Broader study findings: The highest TCR clonal expansion occurred in HTLV-1-associated myelopathy; multiple sclerosis fell below healthy controls.

As for this clonotype: Antigen specificity is unknown.

Template-switch 5'RACE cDNA synthesis added a 10-nucleotide unique molecular identifier. Over 170 million TCR-beta sequences from 15-18 subjects came out of each sequencing run. One entry per CDR3 protein, called by TCRdb with MiXCR from the 5' RACE reads. The data hold about 120,000 distinct CDR3 sequences, with about 3.2% observed a single time. The length of the CDR3 is 15 residues. The V gene's germline CDR1 is DFQATT and CDR2 SNEGSKA (reference sequence). Trimming took off 6 bases at V and 2 bases at J, with 19 bases between the two ends. The source material was PBMCs. This sequence joins TRBV20-1 and TRBJ2-5, with D maybe TRBD2 (6 bases). The receptor was derived from a woman younger than 45 with multiple sclerosis. This CDR3 reads CSAKGVGGRQETQYF. CDR3 sequence (DNA): TGCAGTGCCAAAGGGGTTGGAGGGCGGCAAGAGACCCAGTACTTC.